These 5 T cell receptor beta chains share one sample of origin, sequenced in a study of early T cells in non-severe SARS-CoV-2 infection. One entry per CDR3 protein results from TCRdb running MiXCR on the 5' RACE reads. The sample records 35,000 to 45,000 distinct CDR3 sequences, over 9% being singletons. The sample taken for sequencing was whole blood. Receptors were obtained from an adult who was a healthcare worker with PCR-confirmed SARS-CoV-2 infection or an uninfected control (not recorded which).

This clonotype was observed a few times. The V gene is TRBV25-1, the J gene TRBJ1-3, with TRBD1 matching 7 bases. The CDR3 contains 15 residues. Germline V gene lookup returns CDR1 MGHDK and CDR2 SYGVNS. V shed 5 bases and J 8 bases; nucleotides not matched to a gene: 12. The CDR3 reads CASSTPDREADTIYF. The CDR3 DNA is TGTGCCAGCAGTACACCTGACAGGGAGGCAGACACCATATATTTT.

This rearrangement joins TRBV29-1 to TRBJ2-3; 9 bases agree with TRBD2. Germline values: CDR1 SQVTM, CDR2 ANQGSEA. V trimming: 8 bases; J trimming: 0 bases; junction bases outside the gene matches: 9. The CDR3 is 15 residues long. The CDR3 loop reads CSLGIAGASTDTQYF. DNA of the CDR3: TGCAGCTTAGGAATAGCGGGGGCCAGCACAGATACGCAGTATTTT.

This clonotype was counted only a few times. This chain connects TRBV12-3 or TRBV12-4 to TRBJ2-7, with 9 bases identical to TRBD1. Losses at the gene ends were 6 bases for V and 6 bases for J; bases not matched to a gene: 9. The CDR3 has 14 residues. The CDR3 DNA reads TGTGCCAGCAGCCAACAGGGGGCGACGGGCGAGCAGTACTTC. It yields the protein CASSQQGATGEQYF.

V is TRBV27 and J is TRBJ1-2; D is possibly TRBD1 (6 bases). The V gene lost 4 bases and the J gene lost 6 bases, with 12 bases spanning the gap. The CDR3 extends over 13 amino acids. Looked up from germline, CDR1 is MNHEY and CDR2 is SMNVEV (reference sequence). Here the CDR3 DNA reads TGTGCCAGCAGTTCGAGACAGGCCCATGGCTACACCTTC. This translates into CASSSRQAHGYTF.

This chain joins TRBV2 and TRBJ2-5; D uncertain. CDR3 size: 11 residues. Looked up from germline, CDR1 is SNHLY and CDR2 is FYNNEI. V lost 6 bases to trimming and J lost 6 bases, with 8 bases between them. The CDR3 bases are TGTGCCAGCAGCCTCAGGAAGACCCAGTACTTC. Its protein is CASSLRKTQYF.